The clone carrying this T cell receptor beta chain has ten or more counts. For TCR beta, libraries came from iRepertoire HTBI primers and Arm-PCR of CDR3 regions. TCRdb re-called the multiplex PCR reads with MiXCR, one entry per CDR3 protein. The sample has 530,000 or so distinct CDR3 sequences, roughly a sixth seen once; the top ten hold more than 10%. The sample belongs to a study of regulatory T cells in long-lasting Graves disease. Noted time point: newly diagnosed GD, antithyroid drugs for less than 3 months. PBMC RNA served as the TCR library source. The trim removed 4 bases at V and 4 bases at J, leaving 4 bases unmatched. Germline CDR1 is MNHEY and CDR2 is SMNVEV (reference sequence). The CDR3 length is 16 residues. These data were likewise used in another study, on T cells in Graves' hyperthyroidism and ophthalmopathy.

This sequence originates from a man younger than 35 with Graves disease. The rearrangement uses TRBV27 and TRBJ2-5, with 15 bases that match TRBD2. Sequencing was performed on peripheral blood mononuclear cells (PBMCs), taken at new diagnosis, from a patient treated with antithyroid drugs. CDR3 region: CASSSPGLAGGETQYF. CDR3 in DNA: TGTGCCAGCAGTTCCCCGGGACTAGCGGGAGGAGAGACCCAGTACTTC.